The present TCR beta chain was sequenced within a study of radiotherapy plus CTLA-4 blockade in lung cancer. About the study: Objective responses were seen in around 19% of patients, disease control in 31%.

General observations from the study: Tumor-origin TCR clones grew in blood after radiotherapy plus ipilimumab. With interferon-beta, early dynamics of blood T cell clones were reported to best predict response.

On this clone itself: Its antigen is undetermined.

Some clones are missing from TCRdb's copy, which holds only in-frame ones; the method was immunoSEQ multiplex PCR. The sample lists under 110,000 clones, 85% to 90% occurring once. Chemo-refractory metastatic non-small-cell lung cancer patients underwent focal radiation alongside CTLA-4 blockade with ipilimumab. The receptor was isolated from a human donor with non-small cell lung cancer that progressed on radiotherapy plus ipilimumab. Some clones in this sample may be carry-over from other donors' samples. Source: peripheral blood, taken from a patient treated with radiotherapy plus ipilimumab.

The CDR3 spells CASSWHGLETQYF. CDR3 in DNA: TGTGCCAGCAGCTGGCACGGCCTAGAGACCCAGTACTTC. The V call is TRBV5-6, the J call TRBJ2-5; no firm D call. The CDR3 spans 13 residues. V was cut by 3 bases and J by 4 bases, with 10 bases left in between. The germline CDR1 and CDR2 sequences are SGHDT and YYEEEE.